Shown below are 24 T cell receptor beta chains from a single sample sequenced in a study of cytomegalovirus exposure and HLA in healthy donors. A multiplex PCR was run with 60 Vbeta primers and 13 Jbeta primers. The assay was immunoSEQ multiplex PCR, and TCRdb's table has in-frame clones only and misses some. The data hold approximately 97,000 clones, with approximately 77% observed a single time. The specimen sequenced was PBMCs. These receptors all stem from a male donor in good health and CMV-seropositive.

The rearrangement joins TRBV7-2 to TRBJ2-3, with TRBD2 matching 14 bases. The CDR3 length is 15 residues. The trim removed 5 bases at V and 7 bases at J, leaving 5 bases unmatched. Germline V gene data show CDR1 as SGHTA and CDR2 as FQGNSA. CDR3 sequence (DNA): TGTGCCAGCAGCCTGGGGACTAGCGGGAGAAATACGCAGTATTTT. Its translation: CASSLGTSGRNTQYF.

The V call is TRBV20-1, the J call TRBJ2-3; D is undetermined. The CDR3 is 9 residues long. V lost 6 bases and J lost 11, with 9 bases in between. Germline V gives CDR1 DFQATT, CDR2 SNEGSKA (reference sequence). CDR3 bases: TGCAGTGCAACACCATGGCAGTATTTT. As protein: CSATPWQYF.

The chain is built from TRBV7-9 and TRBJ2-7; 9 bases are shared with TRBD1. This CDR3 has 15 residues. The germline V gene has CDR1 SEHNR and CDR2 FQNEAQ (reference sequence). The junction had 4 bases not matched to a gene; V was cut back by 4 bases and J by 0 bases. CDR3 DNA: TGTGCCAGCAGCTCAGGACAGGGGCCCTCCTACGAGCAGTACTTC. Encoded protein: CASSSGQGPSYEQYF.

This clone has a handful of counts. The sample holds other DNA sequences that translate to the same CDR3. The chain recombines TRBV9 with TRBJ2-5; 8 bases align to TRBD1. This CDR3 has 13 residues. CDR1 and CDR2 from the germline V gene are SGDLS and YYNGEE. V shed 4 bases and J 4 bases; nucleotides not matched to a gene: 3. The CDR3 DNA reads TGTGCCAGCAGCCGAACAGGGGGAGAGACCCAGTACTTC. Translating it yields CASSRTGGETQYF. The full variable domain, in which reference TRBV9 and TRBJ2-5 provide the parts outside the CDR3, is DSGVTQTPKHLITATGQRVTLRCSPRSGDLSVYWYQQSLDQGLQFLIQYYNGEERAKGNILERFSAQQFPDLHSELNLSSLELGDSALYFCASSRTGGETQYFGPGTRLLVL.

V gene TRBV6-4 combines with J gene TRBJ1-2, with D tentatively TRBD1 (5 bases). Trimming stripped 6 bases from V and 7 bases from J, with 15 bases between. This CDR3 contains 13 residues. Germline loops: CDR1 MRHNA, CDR2 SNTAGT. CDR3 in amino acids: CASSPRRQGGYTF. The DNA of the CDR3 is TGTGCCAGCAGCCCCCGCCGGCAGGGTGGCTACACCTTC.

The genes are TRBV9 and TRBJ2-5; TRBD2 is a possible D gene (6 bases). This CDR3 region has 14 residues. CDR1 is SGDLS and CDR2 is YYNGEE in the germline V gene. Trimming took 3 bases from V and 7 from J, leaving 16 bases between them. The CDR3 coding sequence is TGTGCCAGCAGCGCGACCCAATCGGAGGGGACCCAGTACTTC. Its translation is CASSATQSEGTQYF. The entire variable domain, with the rest obtained from reference TRBV9 and TRBJ2-5, is as follows: DSGVTQTPKHLITATGQRVTLRCSPRSGDLSVYWYQQSLDQGLQFLIQYYNGEERAKGNILERFSAQQFPDLHSELNLSSLELGDSALYFCASSATQSEGTQYFGPGTRLLVL.

The genes are TRBV5-1 and TRBJ2-1; 11 positions agree with TRBD2. V shed 0 bases and J 7 bases; nucleotides not matched to a gene: 3. The CDR3 length is 15 residues. Germline V gives CDR1 SGHRS, CDR2 YFSETQ. CDR3 coding DNA: TGCGCCAGCAGCTTGGGACTAGCGGGAAGGAATGAGCAGTTCTTC. This sequence encodes CASSLGLAGRNEQFF.

This sequence joins TRBV2 and TRBJ2-5; D not resolved. This CDR3 comprises 13 residues. Trimming stripped 5 bases from V and 3 bases from J, with 10 bases between. Germline loops: CDR1 SNHLY, CDR2 FYNNEI. The CDR3 spells CASSPDFKETQYF. The CDR3 coding sequence is TGTGCCAGCAGTCCAGACTTCAAAGAGACCCAGTACTTC.

This chain joins TRBV29-1 and TRBJ2-1; TRBD2 aligns across 13 bases. From germline, CDR1 is SQVTM and CDR2 ANQGSEA. Unmatched junction bases numbered 5, after V lost 7 bases and J lost 8 bases. This CDR3 spans 13 amino acids. CDR3 in DNA: TGCAGCGCCCGGACTAGCGGGGGCGATGAGCAGTTCTTC. Translation: CSARTSGGDEQFF.

The V and J genes are TRBV2 and TRBJ2-7, with a weak D call TRBD2 (5 bases). Germline assignment: CDR1 SNHLY and CDR2 FYNNEI. V was trimmed by 8 bases and J by 2 bases, leaving 10 bases between them. This CDR3 spans 12 amino acids. This chain's CDR3 is CASGADPYEQYF. CDR3 bases: TGTGCCAGCGGAGCGGATCCCTACGAGCAGTACTTC.

The chain carries TRBV30 and TRBJ1-5, with 7 positions matching TRBD1. With V trimmed by 2 bases and J by 5 bases, 3 bases remained unmatched. CDR3 size: 13 residues. The germline V gene has CDR1 GTSNPN and CDR2 SVGIG (reference sequence). The CDR3 DNA sequence: TGTGCCTGGAGTTCCACAGGGGATCAGCCCCAGCATTTT. This codes for CAWSSTGDQPQHF. The whole variable domain, filled in from reference TRBV30 and TRBJ1-5, reads SQTIHQWPATLVQPVGSPLSLECTVEGTSNPNLYWYRQAAGRGLQLLFYSVGIGQISSEVPQNLSASRPQDRQFILSSKKLLLSDSGFYLCAWSSTGDQPQHFGDGTRLSIL.

This sequence joins TRBV4-2 and TRBJ2-1, with 11 bases matching TRBD2. The germline V gene has CDR1 LGHNA and CDR2 YNFKEQ. Losses at the gene ends were 0 bases for V and 5 bases for J; bases not matched to a gene: 9. CDR3 size: 18 residues. In DNA form, the CDR3 reads TGTGCCAGCAGCCAAGACCTTACTACTAGCGGGAGAAACAATGAGCAGTTCTTC. Protein product: CASSQDLTTSGRNNEQFF.

This sequence joins TRBV21-1 and TRBJ1-2; TRBD1 is taken as the D call from the table, unchecked against the DNA. TRBV21-1 represents a pseudogene. The CDR3 sequence is 18 residues long. The CDR3 reads CASSKERTGNRFPYGYTF. CDR3 DNA: TGTGCCAGCAGCAAAGAGAGGACAGGGAACAGGTTTCCCTATGGCTACACCTTC.

The chain employs TRBV18 and TRBJ2-7; 7 nucleotides match TRBD2. CDR3 size: 14 residues. CDR1 and CDR2 (germline): KGHSH, LQKENI. Trimming at V came to 4 bases and at J to 1 base, leaving 4 bases not matched to a gene. This CDR3 is CASSLSGPSYEQYF. DNA for the CDR3: TGTGCCAGCTCACTTAGCGGGCCGTCCTACGAGCAGTACTTC.

This clone was counted only a few times. This chain joins TRBV29-1 and TRBJ2-7; 11 nucleotides match TRBD1. CDR1 is SQVTM, CDR2 ANQGSEA, per germline. CDR3 length: 14 residues. Trimming took 6 bases from V and 2 from J; bases not matched to a gene: 6. The CDR3 here is CSVSGDRGTYEQYF. In DNA form, the CDR3 reads TGCAGCGTGAGTGGGGACAGGGGGACCTACGAGCAGTACTTC.

The chain is built from TRBV2 and TRBJ2-3, with 10 nucleotides matching TRBD2. There are 15 residues in the CDR3. Germline-derived CDR1 and CDR2 are SNHLY and FYNNEI. With 6 bases clipped from V and 2 bases from J, the junction kept 5 bases outside the gene matches. The CDR3 nucleotides are TGTGCCAGCAGGGCACTAGCGGGGATCACAGATACGCAGTATTTT. It is translated as CASRALAGITDTQYF. Filled out from reference TRBV2 and TRBJ2-3, the complete variable domain reads EPEVTQTPSHQVTQMGQEVILRCVPISNHLYFYWYRQILGQKVEFLVSFYNNEISEKSEIFDDQFSVERPDGSNFTLKIRSTKLEDSAMYFCASRALAGITDTQYFGPGTRLTVL.

This clone appeared a single time. The chain carries TRBV28 and TRBJ2-7; D is possibly TRBD1 (5 bases). This CDR3 is built from 15 residues. CDR1 MDHEN and CDR2 SYDVKM come from the germline V gene. V lost 7 bases and J lost 6, with 22 bases in between. Here the CDR3 reads CASTRRAGRSGEQYF. For the CDR3, the DNA is TGTGCCAGCACCAGAAGGGCAGGGCGATCGGGCGAGCAGTACTTC.

The V gene is TRBV28, the J gene TRBJ1-5; D is perhaps TRBD1 (6 bases). CDR3 length: 17 amino acids. Trimming pared 5 bases from V and 3 bases from J, leaving 20 bases between. Germline V gives CDR1 MDHEN, CDR2 SYDVKM. The CDR3 protein is CASSLYTGNSVNQPQHF. The CDR3, as DNA: TGTGCCAGCAGTCTTTATACAGGGAACTCGGTCAATCAGCCCCAGCATTTT.

The chain employs TRBV20-1 and TRBJ2-7, with D maybe TRBD1 (5 bases). V was cut by 5 bases and J by 3 bases, with 8 bases left in between. Germline CDR1 and CDR2: DFQATT and SNEGSKA (reference sequence). This CDR3 region has 11 residues. CDR3 in amino acids: CSAGQNYEQYF. The CDR3 DNA is TGCAGTGCTGGACAAAACTACGAGCAGTACTTC.

This clone has a handful of counts. The rearrangement joins TRBV28 to TRBJ2-4; D is perhaps TRBD2 (6 bases). Germline CDR1 and CDR2: MDHEN and SYDVKM. The CDR3 runs to 13 residues. The V and J ends lost 4 bases and 9 bases respectively, with 13 bases between them. The CDR3 sequence: CASSSGRRGIQYF. CDR3 nucleotides: TGTGCCAGCAGTTCGGGGAGGCGGGGCATTCAGTACTTC.

J is TRBJ2-7 and V is TRBV25-1, with 8 nucleotides matching TRBD2. Germline values: CDR1 MGHDK, CDR2 SYGVNS. The CDR3 consists of 12 residues. J gave up 4 bases and V 6 bases, and 2 bases lay outside the gene matches. CDR3 coding DNA: TGTGCCAGCAGGAGCGGGAGTTACGAGCAGTACTTC. Translation: CASRSGSYEQYF.

The chain has TRBV13 and TRBJ2-5, with a possible D match to TRBD2 (5 bases). V was cut by 7 bases and J by 2 bases, with 8 bases left in between. The CDR3 length is 12 residues. The V gene's germline CDR1 is PRHDT and CDR2 FYEKMQ (reference sequence). CDR3 DNA sequence: TGTGCCAGCAAGGGAGCGCAAGAGACCCAGTACTTC. Amino acids: CASKGAQETQYF.

This chain joins TRBV4-2 and TRBJ1-1, with 8 nucleotides matching TRBD1. This CDR3 is built from 15 residues. From germline, CDR1 is LGHNA and CDR2 YNFKEQ. V lost 1 base to trimming and J lost 5 bases; unmatched junction nucleotides: 6. The CDR3 here is CASSQGQGKNTEAFF. CDR3 DNA: TGTGCCAGCAGCCAAGGACAGGGGAAGAATACTGAAGCTTTCTTT.

The sample holds one count of this clone. The V gene is TRBV10-1, the J gene TRBJ1-5; 7 nucleotides align to TRBD1. V lost 8 bases, J lost 2 bases, and 3 bases stayed unmatched. Germline lookup yields CDR1 WNHNN and CDR2 SYGVQD (reference sequence). The CDR3 is made up of 13 amino acids. In DNA, the CDR3 is TGCGCCAGCGGAACAGGGGGCAATCAGCCCCAGCATTTT. It specifies CASGTGGNQPQHF.